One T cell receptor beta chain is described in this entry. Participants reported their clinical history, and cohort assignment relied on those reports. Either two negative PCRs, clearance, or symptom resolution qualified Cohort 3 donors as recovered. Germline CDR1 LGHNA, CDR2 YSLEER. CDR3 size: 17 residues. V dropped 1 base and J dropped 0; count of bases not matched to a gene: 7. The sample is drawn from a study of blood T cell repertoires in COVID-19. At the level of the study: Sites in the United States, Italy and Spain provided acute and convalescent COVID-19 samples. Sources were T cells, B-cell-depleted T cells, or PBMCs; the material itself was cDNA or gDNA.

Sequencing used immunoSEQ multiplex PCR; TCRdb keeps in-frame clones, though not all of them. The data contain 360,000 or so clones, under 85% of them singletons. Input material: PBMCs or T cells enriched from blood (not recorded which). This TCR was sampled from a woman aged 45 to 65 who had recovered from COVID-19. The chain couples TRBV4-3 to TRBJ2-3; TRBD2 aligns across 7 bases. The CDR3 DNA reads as TGCGCCAGCAGCCAAGCCCCAGCGGGAACTAGCACAGATACGCAGTATTTT. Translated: CASSQAPAGTSTDTQYF.